Listed here are 26 T cell receptor beta chains from one sample, sequenced in a study of molecular identifiers for immune sequencing clone quantification. TCRdb re-called the PCR reads through MiXCR, storing one row per CDR3 protein. The sample contains approximately 97,000 distinct CDR3 sequences, around 37% of which appear only once. Sequencing was performed on naive CD8+ T cells from blood, with Jurkat cell RNA spiked in. The subset: FACS-sorted CD8+CD4-CCR7+CD45RA+ naive T cells. These receptors came from a human donor in good health. Some libraries in this study had Jurkat cell RNA spiked in.

The chain is built from TRBV28 and TRBJ2-4; TRBD2 is a possible D gene (6 bases). Looked up from germline, CDR1 is MDHEN and CDR2 is SYDVKM. The CDR3 totals 16 residues. With 8 bases removed from V and 1 base from J, the gap between germline ends came to 18 bases. CDR3 residues: CASLKTRLAAKNIQYF. For the CDR3, the DNA is TGTGCCAGCCTTAAGACTAGGCTAGCGGCCAAAAACATTCAGTACTTC.

The chain recombines TRBV9 with TRBJ1-1; D possibly corresponds to TRBD1 (5 bases). The germline gives CDR1 SGDLS, CDR2 YYNGEE. CDR3 size: 15 residues. Trimming shortened V by 2 bases and J by 5 bases, and 16 bases separated the two germline ends. The CDR3 region has the DNA TGTGCCAGCAGCGTGGGAGGGGCTTTAAGAACTGAAGCTTTCTTT. Encoded protein: CASSVGGALRTEAFF. The variable domain in full, with the rest retrieved from reference TRBV9 and TRBJ1-1, is DSGVTQTPKHLITATGQRVTLRCSPRSGDLSVYWYQQSLDQGLQFLIQYYNGEERAKGNILERFSAQQFPDLHSELNLSSLELGDSALYFCASSVGGALRTEAFFGQGTRLTVV.

Of note for this clonotype: At one boundary the junction diverges from the germline segment, which might be a read error. The chain uses TRBV7-2 and TRBJ1-6; D ambiguous. CDR3 length: 16 amino acids. Germline lookup yields CDR1 SGHTA and CDR2 FQGNSA. The CDR3: CACCLAPYLYDSPLHF. CDR3 bases: TGTGCCTGCTGCTTGGCGCCGTACCTCTATGATTCACCCCTCCACTTT.

The genes are TRBV28 and TRBJ2-5, with D possibly TRBD1 on 5 matching bases. The CDR3 covers 14 residues. With 2 bases removed from V and 7 bases from J, the gap between germline ends came to 14 bases. From germline, CDR1 is MDHEN and CDR2 SYDVKM. The CDR3 region is CASSLMTVRVTQYF. For the CDR3, the DNA is TGTGCCAGCAGTTTAATGACAGTTAGGGTGACCCAGTACTTC.

The chain has TRBV6-5 and TRBJ2-7, with D unresolved. The CDR3 totals 16 residues. The V gene's germline CDR1 is MNHEY and CDR2 SVGAGI. V lost 5 bases and J 0 bases, leaving 17 bases between the germline ends. The CDR3: CASSPSLARPSYEQYF. CDR3 DNA: TGTGCCAGCAGTCCCTCACTGGCCCGGCCCTCCTACGAGCAGTACTTC.

This clonotype was seen a handful of times. The chain combines TRBV6-2 or TRBV6-3 with TRBJ2-7; 13 bases match TRBD2. Germline V gene lookup returns CDR1 MNHEY and CDR2 SVGEGT. The CDR3 runs to 16 residues. The trim removed 1 base at V and 7 bases at J, leaving 7 bases unmatched. Here the CDR3 DNA reads TGTGCCAGCAGTTACTTCGGACTAGCGGGAGTGGGGGAGCAGTACTTC. Its translation: CASSYFGLAGVGEQYF.

This clonotype has only a few counts. V is TRBV27 and J is TRBJ2-7; TRBD1 matches at 10 bases. The CDR3 loop spans 14 amino acids. In germline, CDR1 is MNHEY, CDR2 SMNVEV (reference sequence). V shed 6 bases and J 2 bases; nucleotides not matched to a gene: 4. The CDR3 here is CASSMGQGTYEQYF. In DNA, the CDR3 is TGTGCCAGCAGCATGGGACAGGGGACCTACGAGCAGTACTTC.

This sequence joins TRBV20-1 and TRBJ2-2; 13 bases align to TRBD2. Trimming took 1 base from V and 4 from J; bases not matched to a gene: 6. CDR1 and CDR2 from the germline V gene are DFQATT and SNEGSKA (reference sequence). The CDR3 has 17 amino acids. As DNA, the CDR3 is TGCAGTGCTAGAGGTTGGACTAGCGGGAGTGTCACCGGGGAGCTGTTTTTT. It codes for CSARGWTSGSVTGELFF.

In the case of this clonotype: Given a much more abundant clone one base away, this may be a read error. The chain employs TRBV7-2 and TRBJ1-4, with D unresolved. The CDR3 has 16 amino acids. Germline loops: CDR1 SGHTA, CDR2 FQGNSA. CDR3 protein: CAGSLFRGNAREKLFF. The CDR3 DNA reads as TGTGCCGGCAGCTTATTCCGCGGGAACGCTAGAGAAAAACTGTTTTTT.

This clonotype was counted only a few times. Here the CDR3 reads CSVLGQRTSYQETQYF. The CDR3 nucleotides are TGCAGCGTGCTGGGACAGCGGACGTCGTACCAAGAGACCCAGTACTTC. The gene calls are TRBV29-1 and TRBJ2-5; 7 nucleotides match TRBD1. The V segment lost 6 bases and the J segment 0 bases; nucleotides outside the gene matches: 13. Germline V gene sequence: CDR1 SQVTM, CDR2 ANQGSEA. This CDR3 comprises 16 residues.

This rearrangement joins TRBV28 to TRBJ2-5; no reliable D call. The V end lost 2 bases, the J end lost 5 bases, and 18 bases lay between the germline ends. Per the germline V gene, CDR1 is MDHEN and CDR2 is SYDVKM. This CDR3 comprises 16 residues. The CDR3: CASSLVDRVVEETQYF. The CDR3 bases are TGTGCCAGCAGTTTAGTAGATAGGGTCGTAGAGGAGACCCAGTACTTC.

With regard to this clonotype: This likely comes from a read error, as the CDR3 has no conserved phenylalanine or tryptophan at its end. The gene calls are TRBV9 and TRBJ1-1; 10 bases are shared with TRBD1. Trimming at V came to 3 bases and at J to 11 bases, leaving 1 base not matched to a gene. The CDR3 runs 11 residues. Germline values: CDR1 SGDLS, CDR2 YYNGEE. DNA of the CDR3: TGTGCCAGCAGCGGGGGACAGGGGGCTTTCTCT. Translating it yields CASSGGQGAFS.

The rearrangement uses TRBV5-8 and TRBJ2-1; 15 bases agree with TRBD2. This CDR3 contains 15 residues. V lost 4 bases, J lost 6 bases, and 2 bases stayed unmatched. Looked up from germline, CDR1 is SGHTS and CDR2 is YDEGEE. CDR3 nucleotide sequence: TGTGCCAGCAGCCCGGGACTAGCGGGAGGCAATGAGCAGTTCTTC. Protein sequence: CASSPGLAGGNEQFF.

The J gene is TRBJ2-7, the V gene TRBV7-9, with D hard to call. There are 13 residues in the CDR3. Germline-derived CDR1 and CDR2 are SEHNR and FQNEAQ (reference sequence). Trimming removed 5 bases from V and 2 bases from J, with 10 bases in between. The CDR3 region has the DNA TGTGCCAGCAGCCATCGAAACACCTACGAGCAGTACTTC. Translated, it gives CASSHRNTYEQYF.

Remarks on this clonotype: Sequence at one end of the junction differs from germline and may be a read error. V gene TRBV2 combines with J gene TRBJ1-4; 7 nucleotides agree with TRBD1. CDR3 length: 15 residues. Germline V gives CDR1 SNHLY, CDR2 FYNNEI. The CDR3 sequence is CDSSSTGATNEKLFF. The CDR3 DNA is TGTGACAGCAGTAGCACAGGGGCTACTAATGAAAAACTGTTTTTT.

As regards this clonotype: One base away lies a much larger clone, so this may be a sequencing read error. The chain has TRBV4-3 and TRBJ1-5; D is possibly TRBD1 (5 bases). The germline V gene encodes CDR1 LGHNA and CDR2 YSLEER. V lost 4 bases, J lost 4 bases, and 14 bases lay in between. There are 15 residues in the CDR3. The CDR3 reads CASSRAVRGNQPQHF. The CDR3 nucleotides are TGCGCCAGCAGCCGAGCGGTGCGGGGGAATCAGCCCCAGCATTTT.

This clonotype turned up a few times. The chain carries TRBV4-3 and TRBJ2-7, with D perhaps matching TRBD1 or TRBD2 (5 bases each). V lost 5 bases to trimming and J lost 5 bases, with 16 bases between them. The CDR3 is made up of 14 amino acids. Germline values: CDR1 LGHNA, CDR2 YSLEER. The CDR3 loop is CASSFGDGSHEQYF. The CDR3 DNA sequence: TGCGCCAGCAGCTTCGGGGACGGGTCCCACGAGCAGTACTTC.

This clonotype was picked up many times. The chain uses TRBV7-8 and TRBJ2-1; TRBD2 matches 8 bases. The V gene end was trimmed by 1 base and the J gene end by 6 bases; junction bases not matched to a gene: 5. The CDR3 consists of 15 residues. Germline CDR1 reads SGHVS; CDR2 reads FQNEAQ. CDR3: CASSLEGLVINEQFF. The CDR3 DNA reads TGTGCCAGCAGCTTAGAGGGACTAGTAATCAATGAGCAGTTCTTC.

This clonotype was seen repeatedly, ten times or more. The chain has TRBV29-1 and TRBJ2-2, with a tentative D call TRBD1 (6 bases). Trimming cost V 5 bases and J 1 base, with 8 bases left between them. This CDR3 is built from 13 residues. Germline CDR1 and CDR2: SQVTM and ANQGSEA. In DNA form, the CDR3 reads TGCAGCGTTTCGGGACAGAACACCGGGGAGCTGTTTTTT. It encodes CSVSGQNTGELFF.

The sample holds many counts of this clonotype. This chain uses TRBV28 with TRBJ1-2; no clear D. CDR1 and CDR2 (germline): MDHEN, SYDVKM. V gave up 8 bases and J gave up 8 bases, with 12 bases separating them. This CDR3 is 11 amino acids long. The CDR3 sequence is CASEDDWGYTF. The CDR3 DNA sequence: TGTGCCAGCGAGGATGACTGGGGCTACACCTTC.

This clonotype was seen ten or more times. The V call is TRBV18, the J call TRBJ2-3; TRBD1 is a possible D gene (6 bases). Trimming shortened V by 5 bases and J by 4 bases, and 13 bases separated the two germline ends. Germline V gene sequence: CDR1 KGHSH, CDR2 LQKENI. This CDR3 is built from 14 residues. The CDR3 loop reads CASSSTGSADTQYF. In DNA, the CDR3 is TGTGCCAGCTCAAGTACAGGGTCGGCAGATACGCAGTATTTT.

Points on this clonotype: No DNA is shown, since the ends of the CDR3 on it are uncertain; the CDR3 is the one TCRdb lists. The rearrangement links TRBV9 to TRBJ2-1; the D segment call TRBD1 is taken from the table without a DNA check. The CDR3 comprises 13 residues, both ends counted. Germline CDR1 and CDR2: SGDLS and YYNGEE. The CDR3 loop is CASSVGSGTERFF.

This clonotype was seen only a few times. The chain uses TRBV7-6 and TRBJ2-3; 8 nucleotides agree with TRBD2. Looked up from germline, CDR1 is SGHVS and CDR2 is FNYEAQ. V shed 3 bases, J shed 0 bases, and the junction held 5 bases outside the gene matches. The CDR3 consists of 16 residues. CDR3 coding DNA: TGTGCCAGCAGCTTTGGTAGCGGGGTTAGCACAGATACGCAGTATTTT. Protein product: CASSFGSGVSTDTQYF. The full variable domain, its missing parts supplied by reference TRBV7-6 and TRBJ2-3, is GAGVSQSPRYKVTKRGQDVALRCDPISGHVSLYWYRQALGQGPEFLTYFNYEAQQDKSGLPNDRFSAERPEGSISTLTIQRTEQRDSAMYRCASSFGSGVSTDTQYFGPGTRLTVL.

The CDR3 sequence is CASSLSLSDTQYF. The CDR3 DNA reads TGTGCCAGCAGTCTAAGCCTGTCAGATACGCAGTATTTT. The gene calls are TRBV12-3 or TRBV12-4 and TRBJ2-3, with unresolved D. Trimming pared 5 bases from V and 4 bases from J, leaving 10 bases between. The CDR3 runs to 13 residues.

Concerning this clonotype: A read error may explain this, as a much larger clone is one base away. This rearrangement joins TRBV4-3 to TRBJ1-1, with unresolved D. This CDR3 has 15 residues. V lost 4 bases and J lost 0, with 12 bases in between. The germline V gene encodes CDR1 LGHNA and CDR2 YSLEER. The CDR3 sequence is CASSRDLQVNTEAFF. DNA of the CDR3: TGCGCCAGCAGCCGAGATCTGCAGGTGAACACTGAAGCTTTCTTT.

The genes are TRBV6-2 or TRBV6-3 and TRBJ1-5; D remains unclear. The germline V gene encodes CDR1 MNHEY and CDR2 SVGEGT. Trimming pared 2 bases from V and 3 bases from J, leaving 5 bases between. This CDR3 is 13 amino acids long. The CDR3 protein is CASSYLVNQPQHF. In DNA form, the CDR3 reads TGTGCCAGCAGTTACCTTGTCAATCAGCCCCAGCATTTT.